The next 26 T cell receptor beta chains were all read from a single sample in a study of blood T cell repertoires in COVID-19. Generated by immunoSEQ multiplex PCR, the TCRdb table keeps only in-frame clones and is missing some. The table includes approximately 170,000 clones, approximately 83% detected once. Material: peripheral blood. The receptors were gathered from a man between 65 and 85 years old who had recovered from COVID-19.

The gene calls are TRBV7-8 and TRBJ2-1, with D maybe TRBD2 (5 bases). The germline CDR1 and CDR2 sequences are SGHVS and FQNEAQ. This CDR3 is built from 13 residues. V was pared by 2 bases and J by 6 bases, with 8 bases between. The CDR3 DNA follows: TGTGCCAGCAGCTTATTCCTAGCCAATGAGCAGTTCTTC. Translating it yields CASSLFLANEQFF.

The V call is TRBV10-1, the J call TRBJ1-1; D gene uncertain. Trimming removed 6 bases from V and 1 base from J, with 6 bases in between. The V gene's germline CDR1 is WNHNN and CDR2 SYGVQD (reference sequence). There are 12 residues in the CDR3. CDR3 sequence reads: CASRQRNTEAFF. In DNA, the CDR3 is TGCGCCAGCAGACAGAGGAACACTGAAGCTTTCTTT.

This clone has a handful of counts. The junction shows a germline mismatch at one end, possibly a read error. The rearrangement joins TRBV3-1 (or the pseudogene TRBV3-2) to TRBJ1-2, with 7 bases lining up with TRBD1. There are 12 residues in the CDR3. Germline V gives CDR1 LGHDT, CDR2 YNNKEL (reference sequence). In nucleotides, the CDR3 is TGTGCCAGCAGCCAAGAAGGACAGGTCCATTCCTTC. It is translated as CASSQEGQVHSF.

This sequence joins TRBV13 and TRBJ2-1; 7 bases line up with TRBD2. Germline V lookup: CDR1 PRHDT, CDR2 FYEKMQ (reference sequence). This CDR3 region has 14 residues. Trimming took 0 bases from V and 12 from J; bases not matched to a gene: 8. The CDR3 nucleotides are TGTGCCAGCAGCTTAGGGGGAGGGGAAACCGGGCAGTTCTTC. Translation gives CASSLGGGETGQFF.

The chain recombines TRBV5-4 with TRBJ2-3, with unresolved D. Germline values: CDR1 SGHNT, CDR2 YYREEE (reference sequence). Trimming left V 0 bases short and J 1 base short, with 12 bases between. The CDR3 covers 16 residues. The CDR3 coding sequence is TGTGCCAGCAGCTTGGTATCTAGACCCCGCACAGATACGCAGTATTTT. Its translation: CASSLVSRPRTDTQYF.

The chain employs TRBV5-1 and TRBJ2-5, with 7 positions matching TRBD1. Germline V gene lookup returns CDR1 SGHRS and CDR2 YFSETQ. With V trimmed by 2 bases and J by 7 bases, 5 bases remained unmatched. The CDR3 length is 13 residues. The CDR3 bases are TGCGCCAGCAGCTTAACAGGGGAAGGGACCCAGTACTTC. Protein sequence: CASSLTGEGTQYF.

The CDR3 sequence is CASSPEQGTTNNEQFF. The CDR3 DNA reads as TGTGCCAGCAGCCCCGAACAGGGGACGACCAACAATGAGCAGTTCTTC. The chain employs TRBV4-2 and TRBJ2-1; the match to TRBD1 covers 7 bases. The CDR3 runs to 16 residues. J was trimmed by 5 bases and V by 4 bases; bases with no gene match: 11. CDR1 is LGHNA, CDR2 YNFKEQ, per germline.

This clone was picked up a small number of times. The chain recombines TRBV7-2 with TRBJ2-2; the D gene is possibly TRBD1 (5 bases). This CDR3 has 13 residues. Germline V gene data show CDR1 as SGHTA and CDR2 as FQGNSA. The germline V and J ends were trimmed by 3 bases and 5 bases, with 7 bases remaining between them. CDR3 DNA sequence: TGTGCCAGCAGCTTGCAGGGAACCGGGGAGCTGTTTTTT. Its protein product is CASSLQGTGELFF.

The rearrangement links TRBV3-1 (or the pseudogene TRBV3-2) to TRBJ2-5, with D possibly TRBD1 on 6 matching bases. The CDR3 has 14 residues. Trimming pared 1 base from V and 5 bases from J, leaving 11 bases between. CDR1 and CDR2 from the germline V gene are LGHDT and YNNKEL (reference sequence). The CDR3, as DNA: TGTGCCAGCAGCCAAGGGGGGCGCAGGGAGACCCAGTACTTC. It translates to CASSQGGRRETQYF.

This chain joins TRBV11-2 and TRBJ2-1, with 7 bases lining up with TRBD2. The CDR3 has 17 residues. Looked up from germline, CDR1 is SGHAT and CDR2 is FQNNGV. The trim removed 4 bases at V and 2 bases at J, leaving 11 bases unmatched. The CDR3 loop is CASSYHPKRETYNEQFF. CDR3 bases: TGTGCCAGCAGCTATCATCCGAAGCGGGAAACCTACAATGAGCAGTTCTTC.

V usage is TRBV7-9 and J usage is TRBJ2-7; TRBD1 matches at 7 bases. The CDR3 is 17 residues long. Germline loops: CDR1 SEHNR, CDR2 FQNEAQ (reference sequence). The junction had 8 bases not matched to a gene; V was cut back by 0 bases and J by 0 bases. This chain's CDR3 is CASSLAGGRESSYEQYF. The CDR3 DNA sequence: TGTGCCAGCAGCTTAGCAGGGGGCAGGGAGAGCTCCTACGAGCAGTACTTC.

The chain couples TRBV5-1 to TRBJ2-3; 9 bases are shared with TRBD2. This CDR3 is 15 amino acids long. V was pared by 4 bases and J by 4 bases, with 7 bases of the junction left unmatched. Per germline, CDR1 SGHRS and CDR2 YFSETQ. Here the CDR3 DNA reads TGCGCCAGCAGCCTAGGGGGGACTAGCCCAGATACGCAGTATTTT. Amino acids: CASSLGGTSPDTQYF. The complete variable domain, with remaining parts taken from reference TRBV5-1 and TRBJ2-3, reads KAGVTQTPRYLIKTRGQQVTLSCSPISGHRSVSWYQQTPGQGLQFLFEYFSETQRNKGNFPGRFSGRQFSNSRSEMNVSTLELGDSALYLCASSLGGTSPDTQYFGPGTRLTVL.

This sequence joins TRBV18 and TRBJ2-3, with D possibly TRBD1 on 5 matching bases. Trimming stripped 6 bases from V and 2 bases from J, with 12 bases between. CDR3 length equals 14 residues. The germline V gene has CDR1 KGHSH and CDR2 LQKENI. The DNA of the CDR3 is TGTGCCAGCTCGAAACAGGAATTCACAGATACGCAGTATTTT. It is translated as CASSKQEFTDTQYF. The variable domain in full, completed from reference TRBV18 and TRBJ2-3, reads NAGVMQNPRHLVRRRGQEARLRCSPMKGHSHVYWYRQLPEEGLKFMVYLQKENIIDESGMPKERFSAEFPKEGPSILRIQQVVRGDSAAYFCASSKQEFTDTQYFGPGTRLTVL.

This chain connects TRBV29-1 to TRBJ2-7; 7 bases line up with TRBD1. CDR3 length: 11 amino acids. Trimming at V came to 6 bases and at J to 4 bases, leaving 3 bases not matched to a gene. Per the germline V gene, CDR1 is SQVTM and CDR2 is ANQGSEA. The CDR3 sequence: CSVQGSYEQYF. The CDR3 nucleotides read TGCAGCGTACAGGGGTCATACGAGCAGTACTTC.

V gene TRBV3-1 (or the pseudogene TRBV3-2) combines with J gene TRBJ2-7, with a possible D match to TRBD2 (5 bases). The CDR3 loop spans 14 amino acids. V dropped 4 bases and J dropped 3 bases, with 13 bases sitting between them. CDR1 and CDR2 from the germline V gene are LGHDT and YNNKEL (reference sequence). The CDR3 spells CASSRGSVNYEQYF. The CDR3, as DNA: TGTGCCAGCAGCCGAGGGTCGGTAAACTACGAGCAGTACTTC.

The chain recombines TRBV27 with TRBJ2-2, with 7 bases matching TRBD1. The CDR3 has 16 residues. With V trimmed by 1 base and J by 0 bases, 2 bases remained unmatched. The V gene's germline CDR1 is MNHEY and CDR2 SMNVEV (reference sequence). The CDR3 coding sequence is TGTGCCAGCAGTTTATGGACAGGCGCGAACACCGGGGAGCTGTTTTTT. This gives the protein CASSLWTGANTGELFF.

The genes are TRBV5-1 and TRBJ2-1; 11 bases line up with TRBD2. The germline V gene has CDR1 SGHRS and CDR2 YFSETQ. V was clipped by 6 bases and J by 6 bases; unmatched bases: 8. The CDR3 contains 15 residues. The CDR3 DNA sequence: TGCGCCAGCATCGCCGGGACTAGCGGAACCAATGAGCAGTTCTTC. Its protein is CASIAGTSGTNEQFF.

The rearrangement links TRBV9 to TRBJ2-7; D is possibly TRBD2 (5 bases). This CDR3 is built from 14 residues. Germline CDR1 reads SGDLS; CDR2 reads YYNGEE. With 6 bases removed from V and 0 bases from J, the gap between germline ends came to 13 bases. The DNA for the CDR3 is TGTGCCAGCAACCCCGACGGGGACTCCTACGAGCAGTACTTC. Protein product: CASNPDGDSYEQYF. The full variable domain, with the rest looked up from reference TRBV9 and TRBJ2-7, is DSGVTQTPKHLITATGQRVTLRCSPRSGDLSVYWYQQSLDQGLQFLIQYYNGEERAKGNILERFSAQQFPDLHSELNLSSLELGDSALYFCASNPDGDSYEQYFGPGTRLTVT.

The rearrangement joins TRBV10-3 to TRBJ2-3; 8 bases align to TRBD2. The CDR3 consists of 14 residues. Trimming at V came to 4 bases and at J to 4 bases, leaving 4 bases not matched to a gene. Germline V gene lookup returns CDR1 ENHRY and CDR2 SYGVKD. CDR3 sequence: CAISVREGADTQYF. In nucleotides, the CDR3 is TGTGCCATCAGTGTTCGGGAGGGCGCAGATACGCAGTATTTT.

The chain combines TRBV27 with TRBJ1-2, with D maybe TRBD1 (6 bases). V was pared by 6 bases and J by 2 bases, with 22 bases between. The CDR3 has 17 residues. Germline V gene sequence: CDR1 MNHEY, CDR2 SMNVEV (reference sequence). In DNA, the CDR3 is TGTGCCAGCAGAGACCGGGACACCTCTTTTACGAACTATGGCTACACCTTC. Its translation is CASRDRDTSFTNYGYTF.

The genes are TRBV10-3 and TRBJ2-1, with TRBD2 matching over 10 bases. V was pared by 11 bases and J by 2 bases, with 12 bases of the junction left unmatched. The germline gives CDR1 ENHRY, CDR2 SYGVKD. This CDR3 comprises 16 residues. The CDR3 DNA is TGTGCCGCCGGGGGGAAGCGGGAGGGACCCTACAATGAGCAGTTCTTC. Its protein is CAAGGKREGPYNEQFF.

J is TRBJ1-2 and V is TRBV18, with D maybe TRBD1 (6 bases). The CDR3 is 12 amino acids. From germline, CDR1 is KGHSH and CDR2 LQKENI. Trimming took off 7 bases at V and 7 bases at J, with 13 bases between the two ends. The CDR3 reads CASFEQGGGYTF. The CDR3 DNA is TGTGCCAGCTTCGAACAGGGCGGTGGCTACACCTTC.

The V gene is TRBV30, the J gene TRBJ1-1; D not certain. This CDR3 is 12 amino acids long. V lost 4 bases to trimming and J lost 6 bases, with 12 bases between them. Germline CDR1 is GTSNPN and CDR2 is SVGIG (reference sequence). CDR3 bases: TGTGCCTGGAACGGGGATGGCGCTGAAGCTTTCTTT. It yields the protein CAWNGDGAEAFF.

This sequence joins TRBV9 and TRBJ2-5; unclear D gene. Germline values: CDR1 SGDLS, CDR2 YYNGEE. Between the trimmed V and J ends, which lost 0 bases and 5 bases, there was a span of 8 bases. The CDR3 spans 13 residues. The CDR3 DNA reads as TGTGCCAGCAGCGTAGAATATTCCGAGACCCAGTACTTC. It is translated as CASSVEYSETQYF.

In this sample, this clone turned up once. V gene TRBV5-4 combines with J gene TRBJ2-5; 7 nucleotides line up with TRBD1. V lost 0 bases and J lost 4; bases outside the gene matches: 3. Germline loops: CDR1 SGHNT, CDR2 YYREEE (reference sequence). This CDR3 comprises 14 residues. In DNA, the CDR3 is TGTGCCAGCAGCTTGGGAGGGGGCGGAGAGACCCAGTACTTC. This gives the protein CASSLGGGGETQYF.

The chain joins TRBV10-1 to TRBJ1-2, with a weak D call TRBD1 (5 bases). V was cut by 6 bases and J by 8 bases, with 16 bases left in between. The CDR3 has 13 residues. Germline assignment: CDR1 WNHNN and CDR2 SYGVQD (reference sequence). The chain's CDR3 is CASRGTWAGGYTF. CDR3 DNA sequence: TGCGCCAGCAGGGGGACTTGGGCGGGAGGCTACACCTTC.